This entry lists 18 T cell receptor beta chains sequenced from one sample in a study of T cell responses to AZD1222 COVID-19 vaccine (dated by TCRdb to the early 2020s). Libraries were built with the immunoSEQ multiplex PCR assay. In TCRdb, the immuneACCESS table is reduced to in-frame sequences with V and J assigned. These tables do not hold every clone; where another copy was compared, an unresolved V gene accounts for under half, and the others remain unexplained. This sample lists about 48,000 clones; about 86% were detected once. Of the sample, less than 7% falls within the top ten clones. The sample's time point label, in plain terms: about 28 days (+/-7) after the second vaccine dose. Sequencing was performed on peripheral blood, taken 28 days after the second AZD1222 dose. The receptor source for this set is an adult who received the AZD1222 COVID-19 vaccine.

The chain has TRBV29-1 and TRBJ2-7; 9 bases are shared with TRBD1. Germline lookup yields CDR1 SQVTM and CDR2 ANQGSEA. The CDR3 is 13 residues long. V lost 5 bases to trimming and J lost 6 bases; unmatched junction nucleotides: 8. The CDR3 sequence is CSVLPGQGAEQYF. CDR3 coding DNA: TGCAGCGTTTTGCCGGGACAGGGCGCCGAGCAGTACTTC.

J is TRBJ1-6 and V is TRBV5-4; tentative D call: TRBD1 (6 bases). From germline, CDR1 is SGHNT and CDR2 YYREEE (reference sequence). The V gene lost 2 bases and the J gene lost 7 bases, with 16 bases spanning the gap. The CDR3 consists of 16 residues. CDR3 sequence: CASSLDAGAGNSPLHF. DNA for the CDR3: TGTGCCAGCAGCTTAGATGCAGGGGCCGGGAATTCACCCCTCCACTTT.

The chain couples TRBV28 to TRBJ1-2; a weak D match, TRBD1 (6 bases). Germline V gene data show CDR1 as MDHEN and CDR2 as SYDVKM. CDR3 length: 16 residues. The ends were cut back, 6 bases at V and 3 bases at J, with 20 bases in the middle. The CDR3 spells CASRAPQGSLDYGYTF. The CDR3 DNA reads as TGTGCCAGCAGGGCCCCACAGGGTTCTCTTGACTATGGCTACACCTTC.

This clone came up once. The CDR3 DNA reads as TGTGCCAGCAGCCCCCTAGCGCTACTAGCGGGACTCTACAATGAGCAGTTCTTC. Its translation: CASSPLALLAGLYNEQFF. The J gene is TRBJ2-1, the V gene TRBV5-6; 10 nucleotides align to TRBD2. From germline, CDR1 is SGHDT and CDR2 YYEEEE. Trimming took 4 bases from V and 3 from J; bases not matched to a gene: 13. The CDR3 is 18 amino acids.

The chain employs TRBV2 and TRBJ2-1; TRBD1 matches 9 bases. The V gene end was trimmed by 8 bases and the J gene end by 8 bases; junction bases not matched to a gene: 7. The CDR3 consists of 13 residues. CDR1 and CDR2 (germline): SNHLY, FYNNEI. The CDR3 region has the DNA TGTGCCAGCTCGGGACAGGGAGTCTATGAGCAGTTCTTC. It yields the protein CASSGQGVYEQFF. Filled out from reference TRBV2 and TRBJ2-1, the complete variable domain reads EPEVTQTPSHQVTQMGQEVILRCVPISNHLYFYWYRQILGQKVEFLVSFYNNEISEKSEIFDDQFSVERPDGSNFTLKIRSTKLEDSAMYFCASSGQGVYEQFFGPGTRLTVL.

This chain joins TRBV7-9 and TRBJ2-7; TRBD2 agrees at 10 bases. V dropped 10 bases and J dropped 4; count of bases not matched to a gene: 7. There are 13 residues in the CDR3. CDR1 and CDR2 (germline): SEHNR, FQNEAQ (reference sequence). CDR3 DNA sequence: TGTGCCACCGGGAGCGGGAGGGTTTACGAGCAGTACTTC. Its translation is CATGSGRVYEQYF.

V gene TRBV6-5 combines with J gene TRBJ1-4; 11 bases are shared with TRBD1. J lost 3 bases, V lost 8 bases, and 5 bases had no gene match. This CDR3 has 15 amino acids. CDR1 is MNHEY, CDR2 SVGAGI, per germline. The CDR3 reads CASSGTGGANEKLFF. The CDR3 bases are TGTGCCAGCTCCGGGACAGGGGGGGCTAATGAAAAACTGTTTTTT.

This sequence joins TRBV11-3 and TRBJ2-7; 10 bases are a match to TRBD2. Losses at the gene ends were 8 bases for V and 2 bases for J; bases not matched to a gene: 12. This CDR3 comprises 16 residues. CDR1 is SGHNT and CDR2 is YENEEA in the germline V gene. CDR3 sequence (DNA): TGTGCCAGCGGCCCTTCTAGCGGGAGAGGGGCCTACGAGCAGTACTTC. As protein: CASGPSSGRGAYEQYF.

The chain is built from TRBV29-1 and TRBJ2-7; possibly TRBD1 for D (6 bases). The CDR3 has 12 residues. CDR1 and CDR2 (germline): SQVTM, ANQGSEA. Between the trimmed V and J ends, which lost 5 bases and 0 bases, there was a span of 8 bases. The CDR3: CSVTGTSYEQYF. CDR3 coding DNA: TGCAGCGTTACAGGGACCTCCTACGAGCAGTACTTC.

The chain has TRBV7-6 and TRBJ1-2; D not resolved. The CDR3 consists of 15 residues. Looked up from germline, CDR1 is SGHVS and CDR2 is FNYEAQ. Trimming stripped 3 bases from V and 6 bases from J, with 17 bases between. The CDR3 DNA reads as TGTGCCAGCAGCTTGGCCAGTAGGACGATCGATGGCTACACCTTC. Translating it yields CASSLASRTIDGYTF.

This chain uses TRBV15 with TRBJ2-7, with 7 bases fitting TRBD2. The CDR3 has 15 residues. Germline-derived CDR1 and CDR2 are LNHNV and YYDKDF (reference sequence). V gave up 0 bases and J gave up 3 bases; unmatched junction bases: 5. The CDR3 nucleotides read TGTGCCACCAGCAGAGAGGGCGGGGGAGTCTACGAGCAGTACTTC. It translates to CATSREGGGVYEQYF.

The table lists this clone with a count of one. The V gene is TRBV11-3, the J gene TRBJ2-1; TRBD2 matches at 12 bases. Germline V gives CDR1 SGHNT, CDR2 YENEEA. J gave up 3 bases and V 4 bases, and 10 bases lay outside the gene matches. The CDR3 sequence is 18 residues long. The CDR3 sequence is CASSSRRLAGGNYNEQFF. The CDR3 nucleotides are TGTGCCAGCAGCTCACGCCGGCTAGCGGGAGGGAACTACAATGAGCAGTTCTTC.

The rearrangement links TRBV10-3 to TRBJ1-1; D call uncertain. V shed 1 base and J shed 5 bases, with 5 bases lying between them. CDR1 is ENHRY and CDR2 is SYGVKD in the germline V gene. The CDR3 length is 12 residues. The CDR3 is CAISEWRTEAFF. In DNA form, the CDR3 reads TGTGCCATCAGTGAGTGGAGAACTGAAGCTTTCTTT.

The chain's CDR3 is CASSSPGGARGNQPQHF. The CDR3 DNA sequence: TGTGCCAGCAGTTCCCCGGGGGGGGCGCGTGGCAATCAGCCCCAGCATTTT. The chain has TRBV6-2 or TRBV6-3 and TRBJ1-5, with a tentative D call TRBD1 (6 bases). There are 17 residues in the CDR3. The V gene's germline CDR1 is MNHEY and CDR2 SVGEGT. Trimming pared 4 bases from V and 2 bases from J, leaving 18 bases between.

This sequence joins TRBV10-3 and TRBJ1-4; D might be TRBD1 (5 bases). Germline V lookup: CDR1 ENHRY, CDR2 SYGVKD. The germline V and J ends were trimmed by 0 bases and 0 bases, with 11 bases remaining between them. The length of the CDR3 is 17 residues. Here the CDR3 DNA reads TGTGCCATCAGTGAGTCGAGGGGACCGGCAACTAATGAAAAACTGTTTTTT. As protein: CAISESRGPATNEKLFF.

The chain employs TRBV19 and TRBJ2-1, with TRBD2 matching over 11 bases. Germline-derived CDR1 and CDR2 are LNHDA and SQIVND (reference sequence). CDR3 size: 15 residues. The trim removed 6 bases at V and 4 bases at J, leaving 5 bases unmatched. In DNA, the CDR3 is TGTGCCAGTAGGGCCGGGACTAGCGGATACAATGAGCAGTTCTTC. Translation gives CASRAGTSGYNEQFF.

CDR3 residues: CASSSGTSGRFEQFF. CDR3 sequence (DNA): TGTGCCAGCAGTTCCGGGACTAGCGGGAGATTTGAGCAGTTCTTC. The chain recombines TRBV6-5 with TRBJ2-1, with TRBD2 identical over 14 bases. The CDR3 runs 15 residues. The germline V gene has CDR1 MNHEY and CDR2 SVGAGI. Trimming took 4 bases from V and 9 from J; bases not matched to a gene: 5.

The gene calls are TRBV28 and TRBJ2-5; 11 nucleotides line up with TRBD1. Germline trimming cut 7 bases from V and 5 bases from J; bases unmatched to any gene: 9. The CDR3 has 15 residues. CDR1 and CDR2 from the germline V gene are MDHEN and SYDVKM. DNA of the CDR3: TGTGCCAGCACCGGCGGGGACAGGGGGAGGGAGACCCAGTACTTC. This translates into CASTGGDRGRETQYF.